This T cell receptor (beta chain) is drawn from a study of T cells in narcolepsy. The V gene end was trimmed by 3 bases and the J gene end by 0 bases; junction bases not matched to a gene: 6. The CDR3 is 17 amino acids. CDR1 PRHDT and CDR2 FYEKMQ come from the germline V gene (reference sequence). Study-wide points: Comparing one patient's CSF and blood CD4+ clonotypes highlighted HCRT- and TRIB2-specific autoreactive clonotypes.

Comments on this clone: Its cognate antigen is unknown.

The repertoire was sequenced with immunoSEQ multiplex PCR; TCRdb's copy has only in-frame clones and lacks some. Of roughly 17,000 clones in the sample, 55% to 75% were seen once. Sequenced input: CD45RA- memory CD8+ T cells from PBMCs. The origin of this receptor is a human donor with narcolepsy. The chain employs TRBV13 and TRBJ1-3; 9 bases align to TRBD1. CDR3 residues: CASSFGTGLNSGNTIYF. The DNA for the CDR3 is TGTGCCAGCAGCTTCGGGACAGGGCTTAACTCTGGAAACACCATATATTTT. The full variable domain, rest sourced from reference TRBV13 and TRBJ1-3, is AAGVIQSPRHLIKEKRETATLKCYPIPRHDTVYWYQQGPGQDPQFLISFYEKMQSDKGSIPDRFSAQQFSDYHSELNMSSLELGDSALYFCASSFGTGLNSGNTIYFGEGSWLTVV.